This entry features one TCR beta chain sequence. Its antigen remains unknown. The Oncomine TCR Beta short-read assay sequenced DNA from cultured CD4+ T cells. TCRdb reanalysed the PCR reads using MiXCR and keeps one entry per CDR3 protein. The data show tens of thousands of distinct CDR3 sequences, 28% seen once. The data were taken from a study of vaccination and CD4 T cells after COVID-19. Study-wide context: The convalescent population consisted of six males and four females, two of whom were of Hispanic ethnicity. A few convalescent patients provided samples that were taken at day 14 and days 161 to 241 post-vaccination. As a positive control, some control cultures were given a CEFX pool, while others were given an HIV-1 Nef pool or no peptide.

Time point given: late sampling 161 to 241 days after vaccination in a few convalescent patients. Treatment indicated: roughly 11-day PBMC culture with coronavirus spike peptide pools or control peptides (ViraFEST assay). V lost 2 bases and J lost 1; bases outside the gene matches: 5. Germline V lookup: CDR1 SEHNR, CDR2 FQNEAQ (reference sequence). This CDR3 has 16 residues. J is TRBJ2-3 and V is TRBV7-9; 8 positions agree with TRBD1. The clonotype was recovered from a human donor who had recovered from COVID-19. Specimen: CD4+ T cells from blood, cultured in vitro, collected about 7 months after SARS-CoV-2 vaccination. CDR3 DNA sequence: TGTGCCAGCAGCTTATATCGGGGACAGGGCACAGATACGCAGTATTTT. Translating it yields CASSLYRGQGTDTQYF.